The clone carrying this TCR beta chain was seen many times. Sample time point: blood at routine non-recurrence follow-up after resection. The input material, whole RNA from tumor, nontumor lung or frozen PBMC, was sequenced unsorted. TCRdb independently ran MiXCR on the 5' RACE reads; one entry per CDR3 protein. The table has about 36,000 distinct CDR3 sequences, approximately 8% seen once; the top ten hold about 9.2%. These data belong to a study of spatial heterogeneity in lung cancer. Study summary: Median follow-up for sequenced PBMC samples was about two years after resection, when such samples existed.

The sequenced sample was PBMCs, obtained at follow-up. This clonotype was obtained from a male donor with early-stage non-small cell lung cancer.

The DNA of the CDR3 is TGTGCCAGCAGTGAGGGCGGGGGCCAGTACGAGCAGTACTTC. It specifies CASSEGGGQYEQYF. V usage is TRBV6-1 and J usage is TRBJ2-7, with a tentative D call TRBD2 (7 bases). V was clipped by 3 bases and J by 4 bases, with 13 bases between them. CDR1 is MNHNS, CDR2 SASEGT, per germline. The CDR3 extends over 14 amino acids.